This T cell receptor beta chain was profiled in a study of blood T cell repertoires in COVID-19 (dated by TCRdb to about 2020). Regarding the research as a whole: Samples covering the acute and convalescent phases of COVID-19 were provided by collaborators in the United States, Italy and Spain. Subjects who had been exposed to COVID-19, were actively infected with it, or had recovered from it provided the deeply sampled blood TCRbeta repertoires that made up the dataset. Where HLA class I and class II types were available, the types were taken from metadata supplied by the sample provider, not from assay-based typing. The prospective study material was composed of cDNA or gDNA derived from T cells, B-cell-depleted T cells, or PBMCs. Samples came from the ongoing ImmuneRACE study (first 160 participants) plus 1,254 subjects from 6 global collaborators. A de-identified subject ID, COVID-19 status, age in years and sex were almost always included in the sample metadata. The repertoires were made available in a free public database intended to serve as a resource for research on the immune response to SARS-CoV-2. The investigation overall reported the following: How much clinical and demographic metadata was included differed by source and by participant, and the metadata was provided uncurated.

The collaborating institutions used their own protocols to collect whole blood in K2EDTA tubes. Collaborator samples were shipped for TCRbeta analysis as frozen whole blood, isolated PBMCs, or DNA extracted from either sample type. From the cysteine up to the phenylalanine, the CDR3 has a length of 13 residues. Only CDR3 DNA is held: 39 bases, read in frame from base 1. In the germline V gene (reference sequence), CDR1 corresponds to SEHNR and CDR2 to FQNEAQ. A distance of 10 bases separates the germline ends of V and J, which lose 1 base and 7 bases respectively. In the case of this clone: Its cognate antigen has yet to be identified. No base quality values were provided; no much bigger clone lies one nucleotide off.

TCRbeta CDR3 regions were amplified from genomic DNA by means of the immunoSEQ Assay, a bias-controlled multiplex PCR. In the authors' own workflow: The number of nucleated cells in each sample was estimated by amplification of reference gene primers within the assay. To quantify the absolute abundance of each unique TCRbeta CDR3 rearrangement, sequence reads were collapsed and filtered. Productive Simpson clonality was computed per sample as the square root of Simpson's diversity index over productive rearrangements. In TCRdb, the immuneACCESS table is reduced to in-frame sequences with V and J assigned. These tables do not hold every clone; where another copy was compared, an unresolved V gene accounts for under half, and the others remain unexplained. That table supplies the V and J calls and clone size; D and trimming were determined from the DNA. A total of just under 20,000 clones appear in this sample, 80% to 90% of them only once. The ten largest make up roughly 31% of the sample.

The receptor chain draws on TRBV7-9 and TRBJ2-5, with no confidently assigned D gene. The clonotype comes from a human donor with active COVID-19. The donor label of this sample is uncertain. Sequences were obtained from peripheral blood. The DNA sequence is TGTGCCAGCAGCTTAGAAGGAGCCGGGACCCAGTACTTC. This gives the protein CASSLEGAGTQYF.